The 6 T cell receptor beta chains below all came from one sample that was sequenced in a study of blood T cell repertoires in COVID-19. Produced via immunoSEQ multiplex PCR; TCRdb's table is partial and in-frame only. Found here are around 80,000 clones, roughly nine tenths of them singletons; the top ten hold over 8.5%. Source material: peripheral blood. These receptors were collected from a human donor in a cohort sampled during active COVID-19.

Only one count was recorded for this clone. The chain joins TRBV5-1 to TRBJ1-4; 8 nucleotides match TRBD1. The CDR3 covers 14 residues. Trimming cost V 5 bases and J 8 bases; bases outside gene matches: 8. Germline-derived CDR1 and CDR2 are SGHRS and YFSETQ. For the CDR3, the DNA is TGCGCCAGCAGTTCTTCAGGGGGCGAGGAAAAACTGTTTTTT. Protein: CASSSSGGEEKLFF.

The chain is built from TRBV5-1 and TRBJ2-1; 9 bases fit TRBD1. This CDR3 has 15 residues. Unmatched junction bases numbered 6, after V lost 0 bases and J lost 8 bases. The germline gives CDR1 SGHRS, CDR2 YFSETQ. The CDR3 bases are TGCGCCAGCAGCTTGGAAGGACAGGGGATCGATGAGCAGTTCTTC. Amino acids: CASSLEGQGIDEQFF.

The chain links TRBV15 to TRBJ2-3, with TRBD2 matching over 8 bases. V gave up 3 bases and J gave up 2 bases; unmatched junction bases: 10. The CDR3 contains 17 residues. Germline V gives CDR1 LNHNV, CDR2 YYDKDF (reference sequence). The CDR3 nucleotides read TGTGCCACCAGCAGGGGATCAAAGCGGGGGCCCACAGATACGCAGTATTTT. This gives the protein CATSRGSKRGPTDTQYF.

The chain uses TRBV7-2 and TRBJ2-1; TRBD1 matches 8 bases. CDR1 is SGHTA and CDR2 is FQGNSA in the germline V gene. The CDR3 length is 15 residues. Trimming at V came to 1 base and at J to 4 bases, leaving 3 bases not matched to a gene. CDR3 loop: CASSLGQGLYNEQFF. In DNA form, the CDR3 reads TGTGCCAGCAGCTTAGGACAGGGGTTGTACAATGAGCAGTTCTTC.

The CDR3 sequence is CASSPRTGELFF. In DNA, the CDR3 is TGTGCCAGCAGCCCCCGCACCGGGGAGCTGTTTTTT. The chain joins TRBV28 to TRBJ2-2; no reliable D call. The V gene's germline CDR1 is MDHEN and CDR2 SYDVKM. V lost 6 bases to trimming and J lost 4 bases, with 6 bases between them. CDR3 length: 12 amino acids. Full variable domain (rest looked up from reference TRBV28 and TRBJ2-2): DVKVTQSSRYLVKRTGEKVFLECVQDMDHENMFWYRQDPGLGLRLIYFSYDVKMKEKGDIPEGYSVSREKKERFSLILESASTNQTSMYLCASSPRTGELFFGEGSRLTVL.

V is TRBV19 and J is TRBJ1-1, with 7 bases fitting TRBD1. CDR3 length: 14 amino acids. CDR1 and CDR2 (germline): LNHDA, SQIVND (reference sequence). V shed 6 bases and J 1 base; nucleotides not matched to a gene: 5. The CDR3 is CASSHRGTNTEAFF. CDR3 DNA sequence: TGTGCCAGTAGCCACAGGGGTACGAACACTGAAGCTTTCTTT.